This T cell receptor beta chain stems from a study of identical twins. From the 5' RACE reads, TCRdb called clonotypes with MiXCR, one entry per CDR3 protein. The sample lists hundreds of thousands of distinct CDR3 sequences, 21% occurring once. Germline V gene sequence: CDR1 LGHDT, CDR2 YNNKEL (reference sequence). With V trimmed by 0 bases and J by 6 bases, 6 bases remained unmatched. This CDR3 comprises 16 residues. This sample was also put to use in a study of T cells expressing NK-cell markers.

The chain couples TRBV3-1 to TRBJ2-3, with 10 bases fitting TRBD2. The sample taken for sequencing was PBMCs. The TCR was taken from a woman aged 18-30 years in good health. The CDR3 region is CASSQDVAGGSDTQYF. DNA for the CDR3: TGTGCCAGCAGCCAAGATGTAGCGGGGGGTTCGGATACGCAGTATTTT.